This T cell receptor beta chain was documented in a study of beta chain features in type 1 diabetes. About the research overall: Similarity in age, gender and cell yields was seen between patients and healthy donors. Study results and limitations: The study left unresolved whether HLA type influences TCRB rearrangement.

This clone was detected once. Its specificity is unknown. A read error may explain this, as a much larger clone is one base away. Other DNA sequences from this sample encode an identical CDR3 as well. What was sequenced were expressed TCRB transcripts, since all of the isolated RNA had been reverse transcribed. Assay used: immunoSEQ multiplex PCR; TCRdb lists only in-frame clones, some missing. The sample includes over 65,000 clones, around 32% of them seen just once. Via CD45RO/CCR7/CD25/CD127/CD95/CD27, cells of the CD4+ naive, central memory, regulatory and stem cell-like memory subsets were sorted. The sequence was collected from a woman aged 18-29 years in good health. Sequencing was performed on stem cell memory CD4+ T cells from blood.

The CDR3 DNA is TGCGCCAGCAGCGGGACATTGGATCAGCCCCAGCATTTT. Residues: CASSGTLDQPQHF. J is TRBJ1-5 and V is TRBV9, with a tentative D call TRBD1 (6 bases). CDR3 length equals 13 residues. Germline CDR1 reads SGDLS; CDR2 reads YYNGEE.